This T cell receptor beta chain was sequenced for a study of Ad26.COV2.S vaccination and SARS-CoV-2 variants (dated by TCRdb to the early 2020s). Turning to the overall study: Vaccine-arm donors were drawn from COV1001, a multicentre, randomized, double-blind, placebo-controlled phase I-IIa trial of Ad26.COV2.S in healthy adults. Ad26.COV2.S was administered intramuscularly at a dose of 5x10^10 or 1x10^11 viral particles, either as one shot or as two shots given 56 days apart. TCRbeta repertoire sequencing was used to assess the specificity and breadth of SARS-CoV-2-reactive T cell receptors after Ad26.COV2.S vaccination. The TCR-sequenced set comprised approximately 30 samples: some 20 Ad26.COV2.S vaccine recipients, 5 placebo recipients and 8 SARS-CoV-2 convalescent individuals. Trial participants were randomized into five groups of five, in which low-dose or high-dose Ad26.COV2.S was given once or twice, or placebo was given on both occasions. Blinding of investigators to trial group allocation was maintained during experiments and outcome assessment. Findings and caveats that apply to the study as a whole: Vaccine and placebo recipients had similar non-spike TCR breadth, a finding consistent with the vaccine containing only spike. After vaccination, spike-specific CD8+ and CD4+ T cell responses were reported to show substantial breadth. Higher spike-specific TCR breadth was observed in Ad26.COV2.S recipients than in placebo recipients (P = 0.0014). The authors noted that the TCR breadth and depth analyses may have underestimated total T cell responses. The study was not powered to compare responses between vaccine doses or regimens.

The treatment or condition label corresponds to: roughly 18 received Ad26.COV2.S at low or high dose, single or two shots; about five received placebo; per-sample allocation not given. For vaccine and placebo recipients, repertoires were sequenced using samples collected on day 63 after the first injection. Between 29 July and 7 August 2020, Cohort 1b enrolled 20 to 30 adults aged 18-55 years at one site in Boston, USA. Ad26.COV2.S was a replication-incompetent adenovirus type 26 vector expressing a prefusion-stabilized SARS-CoV-2 spike protein from the original Wuhan strain. Based on the germline V gene (reference sequence), the CDR1 and CDR2 sequences are MNHEY and SMNVEV. Trimming at the junction amounts to 6 bases on V and 2 bases on J, and the germline ends lie 16 bases apart. Measured from the cysteine to the phenylalanine, the CDR3 is 15 residues long. Here the CDR3 DNA is all that survives: 45 bases in frame from base 1.

TCRbeta CDR3 regions were sequenced with the immunoSEQ Assay. After extraction, genomic DNA underwent amplification by bias-controlled multiplex PCR, followed by high-throughput sequencing. On the authors' methods: To quantify the absolute abundance of each unique TCRbeta CDR3 region, sequences were collapsed and filtered. Usable DNA was measured by amplifying reference genes present in all nucleated cells, and TCRbeta template counts were normalized to that usable DNA to estimate T cell fraction. Repertoire TCRs were annotated as SARS-CoV-2-specific by exact matching of V gene, CDR3 amino acid sequence and J gene to a known reactive TCR set. The reference SARS-CoV-2 TCR set came from MIRA and was filtered for enrichment in COVID-19-positive ImmuneCODE repertoires, removing public or cross-reactive TCRs. Using the MIRA antigens, annotated TCRs were further analysed by specific ORF or by position within an ORF. Depth was the summed frequency of annotated unique rearrangements, while breadth was defined as annotated unique rearrangements over total unique productive rearrangements. Group comparisons of TCR breadth used two-sided Wilcoxon rank-sum tests. Here the immuneACCESS table is served through TCRdb, limited to in-frame sequences with V and J called. Missing clones are a known gap in these copies; in checked studies unresolved V genes cover under half, and the rest lacks a known reason. The D gene and trimming were derived from the DNA, and the V and J assignments and clone size from that table. Across this sample there are some 370,000 clones, with about 83% seen only once. The leading ten clones occupy 7.4% of the sample.

Regarding this clone: Its cognate antigen has yet to be identified. There are no base qualities to consult, and no much larger clone falls within one base.

The rearrangement combines TRBV27 with TRBJ1-1, with the D gene too uncertain to name. The sequence was collected from a person between 18 and 65 years old who received the Ad26.COV2.S COVID-19 vaccine or a placebo. The source material was peripheral blood, sampled in a trial of Ad26.COV2.S vaccine versus placebo. CDR3 sequence: CASRSGHWINTEAFF. Here is the DNA: TGTGCCAGCAGGAGCGGCCACTGGATCAACACTGAAGCTTTCTTT.